One sample yielded the 23 T cell receptor beta chains listed below, sequenced in a study of tumor-infiltrating lymphocytes in glioblastoma multiforme. Multiple V-beta primers and a C-beta primer amplified TCRB from RNA. TCRdb passed the multiplex PCR reads through MiXCR, listing each CDR3 protein once. The table has 15,000 to 20,000 distinct CDR3 sequences, 55% to 75% seen once; the top ten hold about 20%. Material: peripheral blood. Receptors were obtained from a male donor with glioblastoma.

The chain uses TRBV4-2 and TRBJ2-7; 8 nucleotides align to TRBD2. After removal of 1 base from V and 3 bases from J, the junction contained 2 bases not matched to a gene. This CDR3 region has 14 residues. Germline CDR1 reads LGHNA; CDR2 reads YNFKEQ. Here the CDR3 DNA reads TGTGCCAGCAGCCAAGCGGGAGGGATCTACGAGCAGTACTTC. Translating it yields CASSQAGGIYEQYF.

Here the CDR3 reads CVVELAAAQETQYF. As DNA, the CDR3 is TGCGTCGTTGAACTAGCAGCCGCTCAAGAGACCCAGTACTTC. This chain uses TRBV29-1 with TRBJ2-5, with a tentative D call TRBD2 (6 bases). The germline V gene encodes CDR1 SQVTM and CDR2 ANQGSEA. The CDR3 sequence is 14 residues long.

The chain links TRBV11-3 to TRBJ1-6; D is ambiguous. Trimming took off 0 bases at V and 8 bases at J, with 5 bases between the two ends. Germline-derived CDR1 and CDR2 are SGHNT and YENEEA. The CDR3 has 13 residues. In nucleotides, the CDR3 is TGTGCCAGCAGCTTAGATCGGGATTCACCCCTCCACTTT. This encodes CASSLDRDSPLHF. Full variable domain (missing parts from reference TRBV11-3 and TRBJ1-6): EAGVVQSPRYKIIEKKQPVAFWCNPISGHNTLYWYLQNLGQGPELLIRYENEEAVDDSQLPKDRFSAERLKGVDSTLKIQPAELGDSAVYLCASSLDRDSPLHFGNGTRLTVT.

The chain joins TRBV5-1 to TRBJ1-1, with D perhaps matching TRBD1 (6 bases). The length of the CDR3 is 13 residues. The ends were cut back, 4 bases at V and 1 base at J, with 8 bases in the middle. Per germline, CDR1 SGHRS and CDR2 YFSETQ. In DNA form, the CDR3 reads TGCGCCAGCAGCCAGGACAGGAACACTGAAGCTTTCTTT. Its protein is CASSQDRNTEAFF.

The chain couples TRBV5-6 to TRBJ1-2, with D maybe TRBD1 (5 bases). The CDR3 consists of 13 residues. Germline CDR1 and CDR2: SGHDT and YYEEEE. Trimming pared 0 bases from V and 6 bases from J, leaving 9 bases between. The DNA of the CDR3 is TGTGCCAGCAGCTTGGACAGGTTTGATGGCTACACCTTC. Protein product: CASSLDRFDGYTF.

The chain uses TRBV20-1 and TRBJ2-3; TRBD2 matches 11 bases. The germline CDR1 and CDR2 sequences are DFQATT and SNEGSKA (reference sequence). This CDR3 is 17 amino acids long. V shed 6 bases and J 0 bases; nucleotides not matched to a gene: 11. The CDR3 loop is CSARRLAGLSSTDTQYF. CDR3 DNA sequence: TGCAGTGCCCGCAGACTAGCGGGGCTCTCTAGCACAGATACGCAGTATTTT.

As regards this clonotype: This clone may be a read error of a much larger clone one base away. This sequence joins TRBV28 and TRBJ2-7, with D perhaps matching TRBD2 (6 bases). The CDR3 spans 16 residues. Germline CDR1 reads MDHEN; CDR2 reads SYDVKM. The CDR3 region has the DNA TGTGCCAGCAGTTTTCGTCTAGCGCCTAGCTCCTACGAGCAGCACTTC. Its protein product is CASSFRLAPSSYEQHF.

This clonotype showed up just a few times. The gene calls are TRBV11-2 and TRBJ2-1, with D tentatively TRBD1 or TRBD2 (6 bases each). This CDR3 region has 15 residues. CDR1 SGHAT and CDR2 FQNNGV come from the germline V gene. V lost 6 bases and J lost 3, with 15 bases in between. For the CDR3, the DNA is TGTGCCAGCAGGAAATTTAGGGGGGTCTACAATGAGCAGTTCTTC. This encodes CASRKFRGVYNEQFF.

This clonotype was seen at least ten times. This chain links TRBV6-1 with TRBJ2-1; TRBD2 matches at 9 bases. The junction had 9 bases not matched to a gene; V was cut back by 7 bases and J by 5 bases. The CDR3 is 15 amino acids. Germline V lookup: CDR1 MNHNS, CDR2 SASEGT. The CDR3 region has the DNA TGTGCCAGCACCGAAAATGGACTAGCGAACAATGAGCAGTTCTTC. This encodes CASTENGLANNEQFF.

The rearrangement uses TRBV19 and TRBJ2-1; D not certain. Trimming shortened V by 3 bases and J by 8 bases, and 17 bases separated the two germline ends. This CDR3 comprises 15 residues. The germline V gene has CDR1 LNHDA and CDR2 SQIVND (reference sequence). The CDR3 is CASSISDQEYDEQFF. CDR3 sequence (DNA): TGTGCCAGTAGTATTTCGGACCAGGAGTATGATGAGCAGTTCTTC.

This clonotype was detected ten times or more. The V gene is TRBV6-5, the J gene TRBJ2-7, with TRBD1 matching over 9 bases. V trimming: 5 bases; J trimming: 3 bases; junction bases outside the gene matches: 8. Looked up from germline, CDR1 is MNHEY and CDR2 is SVGAGI. CDR3 length: 15 amino acids. CDR3 amino acids: CASSTSGTGIYEQYF. The CDR3 DNA is TGTGCCAGCAGTACATCCGGGACAGGGATCTACGAGCAGTACTTC.

For this clonotype: Mismatch with germline at one junction end may stem from a read error. The chain joins TRBV6-2 or TRBV6-3 to TRBJ1-5; D might be TRBD1 (5 bases). Germline CDR1 reads MNHEY; CDR2 reads SVGEGT. There are 14 residues in the CDR3. CDR3 region: CASSPGLENQAQHF. The CDR3 DNA reads TGTGCCAGCAGTCCGGGACTTGAGAATCAGGCCCAGCATTTT.

This clonotype came up a few times. A junction end diverges from the germline sequence, so it may reflect a read error. The J gene is TRBJ2-6, the V gene TRBV11-1; weak D call: TRBD1 (5 bases). Germline CDR1 is SGHAT and CDR2 is FQDESV (reference sequence). The CDR3 consists of 15 residues. CDR3 in amino acids: CASSFVTFGANVLIF. The CDR3 nucleotides are TGTGCCAGCAGCTTTGTAACGTTTGGGGCCAACGTCCTGATTTTC.

This chain links TRBV4-2 with TRBJ2-7; maybe TRBD2 (6 bases). This CDR3 has 17 amino acids. The V gene lost 2 bases and the J gene lost 0 bases, with 17 bases spanning the gap. The V gene's germline CDR1 is LGHNA and CDR2 YNFKEQ. The CDR3 sequence: CASSQLAAGRSSYEQYF. In DNA form, the CDR3 reads TGTGCCAGCAGCCAATTAGCGGCGGGACGTAGCTCCTACGAGCAGTACTTC.

Concerning this clonotype: A read error may account for a junction end that differs from germline. This chain links TRBV11-2 with TRBJ2-7; D is uncertain. CDR1 is SGHAT and CDR2 is FQNNGV in the germline V gene. CDR3 length equals 13 residues. The CDR3 DNA reads as TGTGCCAGCGGCTTACAGCTCATCTACGAGCAGTACTTC. Its translation is CASGLQLIYEQYF.

This clonotype was seen many times. This chain joins TRBV29-1 and TRBJ1-1; 12 nucleotides match TRBD1. The CDR3 spans 12 residues. With V trimmed by 6 bases and J by 5 bases, 1 base remained unmatched. CDR1 is SQVTM and CDR2 is ANQGSEA in the germline V gene. CDR3 sequence reads: CSVGQGATEAFF. The CDR3 bases are TGCAGCGTGGGACAGGGGGCAACTGAAGCTTTCTTT.

This rearrangement joins TRBV6-1 to TRBJ1-1; 7 positions agree with TRBD1. In germline, CDR1 is MNHNS, CDR2 SASEGT. With 9 bases clipped from V and 3 bases from J, the junction kept 13 bases outside the gene matches. The CDR3 has 15 residues. This CDR3 reads CASGEPITGDTEAFF. Here the CDR3 DNA reads TGTGCCAGTGGTGAACCCATTACAGGGGACACTGAAGCTTTCTTT.

Ten or more counts support this clonotype. The genes are TRBV29-1 and TRBJ1-1; D is possibly TRBD1 (6 bases). Per germline, CDR1 SQVTM and CDR2 ANQGSEA. CDR3 length: 14 amino acids. Between the trimmed V and J ends, which lost 1 base and 2 bases, there was a span of 11 bases. The CDR3 DNA reads TGCAGCGTTGAAGGACAGGATCCAAACACTGAAGCTTTCTTT. Its translation: CSVEGQDPNTEAFF.

The chain couples TRBV29-1 to TRBJ2-1; no definite D call. The CDR3 has 14 residues. Germline V gene sequence: CDR1 SQVTM, CDR2 ANQGSEA. CDR3 sequence: CGTLDVSSYNEQFF. CDR3 in DNA: TGCGGCACTCTGGACGTTAGCTCCTACAATGAGCAGTTCTTC.

Comments on this clonotype: Sequence at one end of the junction differs from germline and may be a read error. The chain recombines TRBV29-1 with TRBJ2-7; a weak D match, TRBD2 (6 bases). Germline V gives CDR1 SQVTM, CDR2 ANQGSEA. The CDR3 is made up of 14 amino acids. CDR3: CSVEFGGDRDDQYF. Here the CDR3 DNA reads TGTAGCGTTGAATTTGGAGGGGACCGGGACGATCAGTACTTC.

The J gene is TRBJ2-5, the V gene TRBV20-1; D may correspond to TRBD1 or TRBD2 (6 bases each). Germline V lookup: CDR1 DFQATT, CDR2 SNEGSKA (reference sequence). With 5 bases removed from V and 2 bases from J, the gap between germline ends came to 12 bases. This CDR3 contains 13 residues. CDR3 nucleotide sequence: TGCAGTGCTCCCGAGGGGGGTCAAGAGACCCAGTACTTC. This translates into CSAPEGGQETQYF.

By share, this clonotype counts as large. The genes are TRBV11-2 and TRBJ2-7; TRBD2 is a possible D gene (6 bases). CDR3 length: 17 amino acids. The germline V gene encodes CDR1 SGHAT and CDR2 FQNNGV. Trimming removed 1 base from V and 5 bases from J, with 21 bases in between. The CDR3 spells CASSLARHPSGVHEQYF. The DNA for the CDR3 is TGTGCCAGCAGCTTAGCCCGACACCCCTCGGGGGTCCACGAGCAGTACTTC.

The chain joins TRBV20-1 to TRBJ2-5, with TRBD1 identical over 8 bases. The germline V gene encodes CDR1 DFQATT and CDR2 SNEGSKA (reference sequence). The CDR3 consists of 16 residues. V lost 0 bases and J lost 2; bases outside the gene matches: 8. CDR3 amino acids: CSARDLINRGQETQYF. CDR3 coding DNA: TGCAGTGCTAGAGACCTCATAAACAGGGGGCAAGAGACCCAGTACTTC.